Detailed here is one TCR beta chain. Its antigen is currently not known. Within one base of it there is no much larger clone, and no base qualities were kept. Each clonotype received, on average, 10x coverage in deep resolution sequencing performed on a MiSeq, where the target depth lay between 1 in 1 million and 1 in 200,000 T cells. TCR beta libraries were generated with the immunoSEQ hsTCRB Kit. The published analysis was carried out like this. ImmunoSEQ Data Assistant and ImmunoSEQ Analyzer were used for data analysis, and V, D and J genes were assigned according to IMGT definitions. Clonality, with values ranging from 0 to 1, was calculated as one minus the normalized Shannon entropy of productive rearrangement frequencies. Public clonotype analysis was restricted to overrepresented clonotypes comprising at least 0.05% of each patient's repertoire. Repertoires from approximately 13 age-matched healthy donors in immuneACCESS were used as clonality controls. TCRdb took this table from immuneACCESS and kept in-frame rearrangements with V and J called. Such tables lack part of the clones; where checked against another copy, unresolved V genes explain under half of the gap, and the rest is unexplained. V, J and clone size are taken as reported in that table, and D and trimming were inferred from the DNA itself. The sample has 130,000 or so clones on record, roughly three quarters of them singletons. Jointly, the top ten make up roughly 13% of the sample.

The germline V gene encodes CDR1 SGHTA and CDR2 FQGNSA. The V and J ends are trimmed by 1 base and 4 bases, leaving 17 bases between them. Spanning cysteine to phenylalanine, the CDR3 consists of 16 amino acids. The kept DNA is CDR3 alone, 48 bases in frame from the first base. This sample's time point label indicates: approximately eleven months on ibrutinib. Around 1.8 micrograms of genomic DNA were extracted from cryopreserved PBMCs for TCR beta library preparation. Longitudinal blood samples from CLL patients on ibrutinib monotherapy underwent high-throughput TCR beta sequencing. Patients were enrolled in a phase 2 open-label single-center ibrutinib monotherapy trial. The data were taken from a study of cytotoxic CD8 clonotypes in ibrutinib-treated CLL (dated by TCRdb to the early 2020s). Context from the whole study: The cohort had about a dozen relapsed/refractory and under 16 treatment-naive patients; some 17 were IGHV unmutated. Responses were partial in around 25 patients and complete in 2; after median 68 months follow-up, around 14 stayed in remission and 12 progressed. Samples at response were collected after a median of roughly twelve months of treatment, with a range of about 6 to 36 months. On average, each sample yielded around 250,000 productive templates and tens of thousands of productive rearrangements. Longitudinal samples were available for about 30% of the roughly 86 trial participants. Cryopreserved peripheral blood mononuclear cells were collected at three points: before therapy, at response, and at either sustained remission or disease progression. Patients were still on ibrutinib when every remission and progressive disease sample was collected. Paper-wide results and their limitations: Clonality increased at ibrutinib response, stayed stable in sustained remission, and fell back toward baseline at progression. Sampling times were not matched between sustained-remission and progressing patients, and lymph node repertoires were not studied. Baseline clonality was found to be higher than that of age-matched healthy donors and was strongly correlated with circulating CD8+ T-cell counts. Public clonotypes were rare and either contracted or stayed stable during treatment, and the rise in clonality at ibrutinib response reflected the expansion of private clonotypes.

This clonotype originated in a human donor with chronic lymphocytic leukemia. The chain links TRBV7-2 with TRBJ2-7; the D segment could be TRBD2, given 6 matching bases. The sample was PBMCs, taken after 12 months of ibrutinib treatment. The CDR3 amino acid sequence is: CASSLGLTGAGYEQYF. Read as DNA, the sequence is TGTGCCAGCAGCTTAGGACTAACGGGAGCAGGGTACGAGCAGTACTTC.